This T cell receptor beta chain was recovered during a study of blood T cells in healthy people across ages. In this sample, this clonotype turned up a few times. A sample-barcoded 5' primer and a J-beta primer mix were used in a second PCR of roughly 6 to 11 cycles. MiXCR, run by TCRdb on the 5' RACE reads, gives a single entry per CDR3 protein. This table holds 800,000 or so distinct CDR3 sequences, roughly 25% found once. PBMCs, at least 7 million per sample, were isolated. The CDR3 has 12 residues. The V and J ends lost 2 bases and 4 bases respectively, with 8 bases between them. CDR1 SQVTM and CDR2 ANQGSEA come from the germline V gene. The same sample was also studied in work on T cells of mothers and their children.

The gene calls are TRBV29-1 and TRBJ1-2; D gene uncertain. Sequencing used blood. This receptor was obtained from a boy between 10 and 17 years old in good health. The DNA of the CDR3 is TGCAGCGTTGAAACACCGACCTATGGCTACACCTTC. It yields the protein CSVETPTYGYTF.